The TCR beta chain described here comes from a study of cytomegalovirus exposure and HLA in healthy donors. Comment on this clone: Its cognate antigen is unknown.

General observations from the study: With later analysis, a missense DCLRE1C variant became linked to TCR beta V- and J-gene trimming. Being productive about 87% or about 30% of the time was typical of most TCR beta V segments in an earlier analysis.

Donors likely had unrecorded immune exposures despite being nominally healthy when sampled. It was with 60 Vbeta and 13 Jbeta primers that the PCR ran. Generated by immunoSEQ multiplex PCR, the TCRdb table keeps only in-frame clones and is missing some. The data show some 150,000 clones, about 75% seen once. Germline V gene lookup returns CDR1 SGDLS and CDR2 YYNGEE. This CDR3 is 18 amino acids long. The V and J ends lost 0 bases and 2 bases, in that order; junction bases with no gene match: 12. Sequenced input: PBMCs. The gene calls are TRBV9 and TRBJ2-3; 7 nucleotides match TRBD2. The sequence was obtained from a woman aged 25 to 45 in good health and CMV-seronegative. CDR3 sequence reads: CASSVAGRGDRSTDTQYF. The CDR3 DNA is TGTGCCAGCAGCGTAGCGGGCCGGGGGGATCGTTCCACAGATACGCAGTATTTT.